A single sample is the source of the 21 T cell receptor beta chains below, sequenced in a study of naive and memory T cell subsets. Both TRBC1 and TRBC2 were covered by a beta constant-region primer of two equimolar oligonucleotides. MiXCR, applied by TCRdb to the UMI-ligation and nested PCR reads, yields one record per CDR3 protein. The sample includes 65,000 to 85,000 distinct CDR3 sequences, about an eighth of them seen just once. The sample consisted of central memory CD4+ T cells from blood. The receptors were gathered from a human donor in good health.

This clonotype has a handful of counts. V and J are TRBV29-1 and TRBJ2-3, with 15 bases fitting TRBD2. With V trimmed by 7 bases and J by 4 bases, 9 bases remained unmatched. CDR1 and CDR2 from the germline V gene are SQVTM and ANQGSEA. CDR3 size: 16 residues. The CDR3 DNA follows: TGCAGCGCCGGGACTAGCGGGAGGCGAGCGGCAGATACGCAGTATTTT. Its translation: CSAGTSGRRAADTQYF.

This chain connects TRBV6-2 or TRBV6-3 to TRBJ1-5, with D possibly being TRBD1 (6 bases). With 7 bases removed from V and 4 bases from J, the gap between germline ends came to 17 bases. This CDR3 region has 15 residues. CDR1 MNHEY and CDR2 SVGEGT come from the germline V gene. CDR3 amino acids: CASTPGNRENQPQHF. The CDR3 coding sequence is TGTGCCAGCACCCCCGGGAACAGGGAGAATCAGCCCCAGCATTTT.

The V and J genes are TRBV2 and TRBJ2-1, with TRBD1 as a possible D gene (5 bases). Per the germline V gene, CDR1 is SNHLY and CDR2 is FYNNEI. The CDR3 has 14 residues. V lost 4 bases, J lost 5 bases, and 12 bases lay in between. The CDR3: CASSVGHGNNEQFF. CDR3 in DNA: TGTGCCAGCAGTGTGGGGCACGGAAACAATGAGCAGTTCTTC.

The chain carries TRBV28 and TRBJ2-7; D might be TRBD1 or TRBD2, each matching 5 bases. The CDR3 runs to 14 residues. CDR1 and CDR2 (germline): MDHEN, SYDVKM. Trimming stripped 6 bases from V and 3 bases from J, with 15 bases between. CDR3 DNA: TGTGCCAGCAGACCCCGGTGGGGGTTCTACGAGCAGTACTTC. This sequence encodes CASRPRWGFYEQYF.

This clonotype was seen repeatedly, ten times or more. The rearrangement links TRBV5-1 to TRBJ2-3; D not certain. V shed 5 bases and J shed 2 bases, with 3 bases lying between them. This CDR3 contains 11 residues. Germline assignment: CDR1 SGHRS and CDR2 YFSETQ. Here the CDR3 DNA reads TGCGCCAGCAGGATCACAGATACGCAGTATTTT. This sequence encodes CASRITDTQYF.

The genes are TRBV6-1 and TRBJ1-3; D remains unclear. Trimming shortened V by 6 bases and J by 0 bases, and 9 bases separated the two germline ends. The CDR3 loop spans 14 amino acids. Looked up from germline, CDR1 is MNHNS and CDR2 is SASEGT. The CDR3 DNA sequence: TGTGCCAGCAGGACACCTACCTCTGGAAACACCATATATTTT. Protein product: CASRTPTSGNTIYF.

This rearrangement joins TRBV20-1 to TRBJ1-4; no reliable D call. V dropped 3 bases and J dropped 8 bases, with 19 bases sitting between them. This CDR3 is 15 amino acids long. CDR1 is DFQATT, CDR2 SNEGSKA, per germline (reference sequence). CDR3: CSARSFLSEGEKLFF. The DNA for the CDR3 is TGCAGTGCTAGGTCTTTCCTGAGTGAAGGAGAAAAACTGTTTTTT.

The J gene is TRBJ1-3, the V gene TRBV10-3, with a weak D call TRBD1 (5 bases). This CDR3 has 14 residues. Germline V gene sequence: CDR1 ENHRY, CDR2 SYGVKD. V shed 2 bases and J shed 1 base, with 6 bases lying between them. CDR3 amino acids: CAISEQGSGNTIYF. CDR3 nucleotides: TGTGCCATCAGTGAGCAGGGATCTGGAAACACCATATATTTT.

This clonotype was counted a few times. This chain links TRBV20-1 with TRBJ1-1, with D possibly TRBD1 on 6 matching bases. V gave up 6 bases and J gave up 5 bases, with 19 bases separating them. CDR3 length equals 14 residues. Per germline, CDR1 DFQATT and CDR2 SNEGSKA (reference sequence). CDR3 DNA: TGCAGTGCCGATCGGGGGGCCGGGAAAACTGAAGCTTTCTTT. Residues: CSADRGAGKTEAFF.

V is TRBV3-1 and J is TRBJ2-7; 7 nucleotides match TRBD2. The CDR3 totals 14 residues. After removal of 2 bases from V and 6 bases from J, the junction contained 7 bases not matched to a gene. Germline CDR1 and CDR2: LGHDT and YNNKEL (reference sequence). CDR3 sequence reads: CASSQLGGVSEQYF. CDR3 DNA: TGTGCCAGCAGCCAACTTGGGGGGGTGAGCGAGCAGTACTTC.

The chain recombines TRBV5-1 with TRBJ2-3, with 7 bases matching TRBD2. The CDR3 is made up of 13 amino acids. V lost 6 bases and J lost 4; bases outside the gene matches: 5. Germline assignment: CDR1 SGHRS and CDR2 YFSETQ. CDR3 DNA sequence: TGCGCCAGCACGAGGGAGGGCTCAGATACGCAGTATTTT. This gives the protein CASTREGSDTQYF.

This clonotype has more than one count but fewer than ten. V usage is TRBV7-9 and J usage is TRBJ2-7; 8 bases match TRBD1. V was pared by 4 bases and J by 2 bases, with 4 bases of the junction left unmatched. Germline loops: CDR1 SEHNR, CDR2 FQNEAQ (reference sequence). The CDR3 has 14 amino acids. In DNA, the CDR3 is TGTGCCAGCAGCTGGACAGGGAAAGCCTACGAGCAGTACTTC. Its protein product is CASSWTGKAYEQYF.

This chain links TRBV12-3 or TRBV12-4 with TRBJ2-7; 8 bases align to TRBD2. V lost 5 bases and J lost 4; bases outside the gene matches: 10. The CDR3 runs to 15 residues. The CDR3 nucleotides are TGTGCCAGCAGTGCCCCCGGGACTAGGGGTTACGAGCAGTACTTC. Amino acid sequence: CASSAPGTRGYEQYF.

This clonotype was detected only a few times. V is TRBV10-3 and J is TRBJ2-1; 10 bases line up with TRBD2. The CDR3 extends over 15 amino acids. Germline-derived CDR1 and CDR2 are ENHRY and SYGVKD. After removal of 5 bases from V and 6 bases from J, the junction contained 7 bases not matched to a gene. The CDR3: CAISSGTSESNEQFF. In DNA, the CDR3 is TGTGCCATCAGTTCCGGGACTAGCGAAAGCAATGAGCAGTTCTTC.

The CDR3 region has the DNA TGTGCCAGCAGCCCCATTCAGCGAAACACCGGGGAGCTGTTTTTT. The encoded protein is CASSPIQRNTGELFF. The chain combines TRBV13 with TRBJ2-2; D remains unclear. This CDR3 is built from 15 residues. Germline V gives CDR1 PRHDT, CDR2 FYEKMQ (reference sequence). V was pared by 5 bases and J by 2 bases, with 12 bases between.

This clonotype has a count of ten or more. The chain uses TRBV20-1 and TRBJ2-3; either TRBD1 or TRBD2 may supply D (5 bases each). The V gene's germline CDR1 is DFQATT and CDR2 SNEGSKA (reference sequence). This CDR3 is 16 amino acids long. The V end lost 5 bases, the J end lost 0 bases, and 18 bases lay between the germline ends. The CDR3 DNA reads as TGCAGTGCTGTTCCGGGACGGAGATCTAGCACAGATACGCAGTATTTT. Translating it yields CSAVPGRRSSTDTQYF.

The sample holds many counts of this clonotype. This chain links TRBV6-1 with TRBJ1-1; maybe TRBD1 (5 bases). CDR3 length: 15 amino acids. Trimming took 6 bases from V and 1 from J, leaving 15 bases between them. Germline V gene sequence: CDR1 MNHNS, CDR2 SASEGT. CDR3: CASRTVHTKNTEAFF. The CDR3 DNA reads TGTGCCAGCAGGACAGTCCACACGAAGAACACTGAAGCTTTCTTT.

This clonotype was detected many times. This chain uses TRBV2 with TRBJ2-5; D is uncertain. V lost 4 bases and J 7 bases, leaving 10 bases between the germline ends. The CDR3 sequence is 12 residues long. Germline V CDR1 and CDR2: SNHLY, FYNNEI. In DNA, the CDR3 is TGTGCCAGCAGTGCATCTAAAGGGACCCAGTACTTC. This sequence encodes CASSASKGTQYF. The whole variable domain, remainder taken from reference TRBV2 and TRBJ2-5, is EPEVTQTPSHQVTQMGQEVILRCVPISNHLYFYWYRQILGQKVEFLVSFYNNEISEKSEIFDDQFSVERPDGSNFTLKIRSTKLEDSAMYFCASSASKGTQYFGPGTRLLVL.

This clonotype was found a few times. CDR3 in DNA: TGTGCCAGCAGTGAAGCAGGAGGAAAAGGCTATGGCTACACCTTC. Protein product: CASSEAGGKGYGYTF. The chain couples TRBV2 to TRBJ1-2; D remains ambiguous. The CDR3 is made up of 15 amino acids. Trimming shortened V by 0 bases and J by 4 bases, and 12 bases separated the two germline ends. CDR1 and CDR2 from the germline V gene are SNHLY and FYNNEI.

This clonotype came up many times. The chain links TRBV20-1 to TRBJ2-7; 9 bases match TRBD1. With V trimmed by 6 bases and J by 4 bases, 4 bases remained unmatched. The CDR3 runs to 12 residues. Germline V lookup: CDR1 DFQATT, CDR2 SNEGSKA (reference sequence). The CDR3: CSASGTGYEQYF. The CDR3 DNA sequence: TGCAGTGCGTCCGGGACAGGGTACGAGCAGTACTTC.

V is TRBV7-8 and J is TRBJ2-1; 7 bases fit TRBD2. Per the germline V gene, CDR1 is SGHVS and CDR2 is FQNEAQ. This CDR3 is built from 15 residues. V dropped 2 bases and J dropped 8; count of bases not matched to a gene: 9. DNA of the CDR3: TGTGCCAGCAGCTTACGGCGGGAGCTAATGGATGAGCAGTTCTTC. Amino acid sequence: CASSLRRELMDEQFF.